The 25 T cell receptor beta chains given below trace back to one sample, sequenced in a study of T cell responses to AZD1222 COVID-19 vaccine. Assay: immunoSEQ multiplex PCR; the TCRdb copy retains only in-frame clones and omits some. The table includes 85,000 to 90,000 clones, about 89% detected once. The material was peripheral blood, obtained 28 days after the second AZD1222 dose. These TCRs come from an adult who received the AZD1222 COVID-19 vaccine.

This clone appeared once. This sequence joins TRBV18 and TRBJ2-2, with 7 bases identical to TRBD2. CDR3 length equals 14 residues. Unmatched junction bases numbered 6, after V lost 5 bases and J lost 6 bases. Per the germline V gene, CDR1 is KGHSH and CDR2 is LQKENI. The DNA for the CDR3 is TGTGCCAGCTCATCCCGCCGGGGGGCCGGGGAGCTGTTTTTT. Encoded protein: CASSSRRGAGELFF.

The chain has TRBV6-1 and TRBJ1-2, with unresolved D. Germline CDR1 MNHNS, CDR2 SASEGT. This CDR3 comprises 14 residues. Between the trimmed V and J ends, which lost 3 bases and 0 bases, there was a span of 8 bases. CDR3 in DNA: TGTGCCAGCAGTGAGGGATCAACTAACTATGGCTACACCTTC. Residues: CASSEGSTNYGYTF.

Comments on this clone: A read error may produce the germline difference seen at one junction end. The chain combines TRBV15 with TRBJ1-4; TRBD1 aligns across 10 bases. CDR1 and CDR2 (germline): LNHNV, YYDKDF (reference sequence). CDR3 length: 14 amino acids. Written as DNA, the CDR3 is TGTGCCACCAGCCGAGACAGGGGGCGTGAAAAACTGTTTTTT. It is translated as CATSRDRGREKLFF.

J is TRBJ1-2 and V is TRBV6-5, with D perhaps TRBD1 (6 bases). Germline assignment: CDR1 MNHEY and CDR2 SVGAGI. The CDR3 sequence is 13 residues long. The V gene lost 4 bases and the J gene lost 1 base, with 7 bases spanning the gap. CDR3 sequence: CASSSDSNYGYTF. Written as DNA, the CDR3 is TGTGCCAGCAGTTCGGACAGTAACTATGGCTACACCTTC.

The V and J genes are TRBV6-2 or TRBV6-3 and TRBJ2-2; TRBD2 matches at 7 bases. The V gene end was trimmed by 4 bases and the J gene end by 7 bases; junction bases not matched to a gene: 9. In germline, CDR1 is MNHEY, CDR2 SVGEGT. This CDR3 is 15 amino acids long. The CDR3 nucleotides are TGTGCCAGCAGTTCCCCCTGGCGGGGGAGCGGGGAGCTGTTTTTT. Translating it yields CASSSPWRGSGELFF.

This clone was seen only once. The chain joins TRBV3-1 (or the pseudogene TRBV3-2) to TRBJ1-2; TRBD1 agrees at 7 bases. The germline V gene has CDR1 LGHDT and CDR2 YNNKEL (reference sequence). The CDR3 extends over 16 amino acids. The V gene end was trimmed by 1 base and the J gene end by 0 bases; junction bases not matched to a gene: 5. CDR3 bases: TGTGCCAGCAGCCAAGTGGGGACAGCTTCTAACTATGGCTACACCTTC. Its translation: CASSQVGTASNYGYTF.

The chain's CDR3 is CASSPGQGSTSGANVLTF. CDR3 nucleotides: TGCGCCAGCAGCCCAGGACAGGGATCCACTTCTGGGGCCAACGTCCTGACTTTC. The rearrangement links TRBV4-1 to TRBJ2-6; 8 nucleotides agree with TRBD1. Germline V gene lookup returns CDR1 MGHRA and CDR2 YSYEKL. Trimming removed 4 bases from V and 1 base from J; junction bases left unmatched: 9. CDR3 length: 18 amino acids.

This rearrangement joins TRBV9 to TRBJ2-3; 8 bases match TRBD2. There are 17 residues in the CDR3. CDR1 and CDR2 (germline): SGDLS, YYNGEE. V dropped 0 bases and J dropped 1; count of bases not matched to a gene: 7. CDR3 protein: CASSVGQAGDRTDTQYF. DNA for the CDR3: TGTGCCAGCAGCGTAGGTCAAGCGGGGGATCGCACAGATACGCAGTATTTT.

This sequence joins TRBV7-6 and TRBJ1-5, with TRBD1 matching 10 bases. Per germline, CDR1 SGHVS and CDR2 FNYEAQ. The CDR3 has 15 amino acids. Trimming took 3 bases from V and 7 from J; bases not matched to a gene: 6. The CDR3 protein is CASSLGQGISQPQHF. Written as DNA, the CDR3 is TGTGCCAGCAGCTTGGGACAGGGGATTTCGCAGCCCCAGCATTTT. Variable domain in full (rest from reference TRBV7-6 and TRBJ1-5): GAGVSQSPRYKVTKRGQDVALRCDPISGHVSLYWYRQALGQGPEFLTYFNYEAQQDKSGLPNDRFSAERPEGSISTLTIQRTEQRDSAMYRCASSLGQGISQPQHFGDGTRLSIL.

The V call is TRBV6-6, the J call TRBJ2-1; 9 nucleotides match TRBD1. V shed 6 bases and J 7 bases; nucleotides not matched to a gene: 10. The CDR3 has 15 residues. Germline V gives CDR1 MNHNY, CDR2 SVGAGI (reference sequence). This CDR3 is CASRSTGGLGNEQFF. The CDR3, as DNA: TGTGCCAGCAGGTCGACAGGGGGTCTGGGAAATGAGCAGTTCTTC.

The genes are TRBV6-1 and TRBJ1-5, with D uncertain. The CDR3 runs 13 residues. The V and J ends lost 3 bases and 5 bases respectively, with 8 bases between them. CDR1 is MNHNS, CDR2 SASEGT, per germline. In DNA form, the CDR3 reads TGTGCCAGCAGTGATCAGAGAGATCAGCCCCAGCATTTT. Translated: CASSDQRDQPQHF.

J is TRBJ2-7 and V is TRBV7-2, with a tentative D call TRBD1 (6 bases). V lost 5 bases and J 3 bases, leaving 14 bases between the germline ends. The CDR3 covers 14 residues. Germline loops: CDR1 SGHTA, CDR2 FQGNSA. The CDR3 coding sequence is TGTGCCAGCAGCCAAAGCTGGGGGCTCTACGAGCAGTACTTC. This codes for CASSQSWGLYEQYF.

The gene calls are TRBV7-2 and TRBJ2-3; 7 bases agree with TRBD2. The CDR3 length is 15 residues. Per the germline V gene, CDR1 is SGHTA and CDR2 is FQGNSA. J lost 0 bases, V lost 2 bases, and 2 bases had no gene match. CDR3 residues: CASSLSRGSTDTQYF. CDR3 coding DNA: TGTGCCAGCAGCTTATCGCGGGGGAGCACAGATACGCAGTATTTT.

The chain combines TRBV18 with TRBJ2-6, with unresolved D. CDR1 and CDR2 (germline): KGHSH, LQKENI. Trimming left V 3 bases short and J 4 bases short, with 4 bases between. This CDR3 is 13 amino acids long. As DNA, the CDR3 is TGTGCCAGCTCACCGGAGGGGGCCAACGTCCTGACTTTC. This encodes CASSPEGANVLTF.

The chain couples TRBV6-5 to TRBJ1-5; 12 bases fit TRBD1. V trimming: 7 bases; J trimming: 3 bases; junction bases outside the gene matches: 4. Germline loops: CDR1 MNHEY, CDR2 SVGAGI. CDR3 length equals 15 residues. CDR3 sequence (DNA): TGTGCCAGCACCTCGGGACAGGGGGCCAATCAGCCCCAGCATTTT. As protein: CASTSGQGANQPQHF.

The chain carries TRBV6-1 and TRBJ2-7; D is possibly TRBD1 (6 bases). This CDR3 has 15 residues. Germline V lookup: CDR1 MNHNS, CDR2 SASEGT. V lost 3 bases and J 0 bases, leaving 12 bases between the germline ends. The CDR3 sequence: CASSDLGGNSYEQYF. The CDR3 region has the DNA TGTGCCAGCAGTGATTTAGGGGGAAACTCCTACGAGCAGTACTTC.

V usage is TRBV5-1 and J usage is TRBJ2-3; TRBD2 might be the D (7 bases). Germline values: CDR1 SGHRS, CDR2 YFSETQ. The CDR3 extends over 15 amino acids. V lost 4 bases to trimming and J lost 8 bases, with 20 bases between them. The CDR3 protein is CASSPSEGGGGTQYF. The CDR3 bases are TGCGCCAGCAGCCCCTCCGAGGGGGGGGGCGGTACGCAGTATTTT.

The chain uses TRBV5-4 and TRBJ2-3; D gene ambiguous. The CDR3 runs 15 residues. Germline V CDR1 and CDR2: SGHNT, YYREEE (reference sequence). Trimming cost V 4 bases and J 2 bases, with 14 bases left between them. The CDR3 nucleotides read TGTGCCAGCAGCATCTCAGTCTTTAACACAGATACGCAGTATTTT. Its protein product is CASSISVFNTDTQYF.

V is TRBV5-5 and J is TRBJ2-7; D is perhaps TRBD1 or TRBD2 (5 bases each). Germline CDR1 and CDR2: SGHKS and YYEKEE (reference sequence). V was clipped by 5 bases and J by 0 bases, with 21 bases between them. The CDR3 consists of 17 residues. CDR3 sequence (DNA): TGTGCCAGCAGTTCGCGCCGGGACCCAGAAAACTCCTACGAGCAGTACTTC. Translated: CASSSRRDPENSYEQYF. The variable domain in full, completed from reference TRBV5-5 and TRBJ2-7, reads DAGVTQSPTHLIKTRGQQVTLRCSPISGHKSVSWYQQVLGQGPQFIFQYYEKEERGRGNFPDRFSARQFPNYSSELNVNALLLGDSALYLCASSSRRDPENSYEQYFGPGTRLTVT.

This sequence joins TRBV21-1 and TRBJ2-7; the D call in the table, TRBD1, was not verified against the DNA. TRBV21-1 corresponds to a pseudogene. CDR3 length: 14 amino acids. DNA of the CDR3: TGTGCCAGCAGCCTAAGGGGGAGCCACTACGAGCAGTACTTC. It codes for CASSLRGSHYEQYF.

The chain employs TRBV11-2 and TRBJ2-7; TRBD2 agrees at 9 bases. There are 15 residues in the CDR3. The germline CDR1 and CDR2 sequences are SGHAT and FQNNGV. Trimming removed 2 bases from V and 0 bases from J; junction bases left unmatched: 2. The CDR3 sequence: CASSLLAGASYEQYF. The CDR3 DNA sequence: TGTGCCAGCAGCTTATTAGCGGGGGCCTCCTACGAGCAGTACTTC.

CDR3 sequence reads: CASSPTENYGYTF. CDR3 nucleotide sequence: TGTGCCAGCAGCCCCACGGAGAACTATGGCTACACCTTC. The chain has TRBV6-5 and TRBJ1-2; D is undetermined. Germline CDR1 is MNHEY and CDR2 is SVGAGI. With 6 bases removed from V and 2 bases from J, the gap between germline ends came to 10 bases. The CDR3 sequence is 13 residues long.

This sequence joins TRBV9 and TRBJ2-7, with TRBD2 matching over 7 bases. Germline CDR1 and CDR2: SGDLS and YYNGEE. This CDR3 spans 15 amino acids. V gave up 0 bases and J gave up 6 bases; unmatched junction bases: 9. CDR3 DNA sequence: TGTGCCAGCAGCGTAGCTGGGGGGGGATTTGGCGAGCAGTACTTC. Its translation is CASSVAGGGFGEQYF.

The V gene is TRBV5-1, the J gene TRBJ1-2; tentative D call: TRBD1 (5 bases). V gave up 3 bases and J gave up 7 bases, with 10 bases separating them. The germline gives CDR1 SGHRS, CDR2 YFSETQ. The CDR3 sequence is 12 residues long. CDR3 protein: CASSSQGIGYTF. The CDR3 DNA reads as TGCGCCAGCAGCTCTCAGGGAATTGGCTACACCTTC.

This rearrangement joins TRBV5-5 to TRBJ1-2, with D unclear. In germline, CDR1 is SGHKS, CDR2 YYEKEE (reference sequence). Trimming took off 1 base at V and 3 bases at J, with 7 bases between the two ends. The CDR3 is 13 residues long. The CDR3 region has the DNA TGTGCCAGCAGCTTGAGGTTAGACTATGGCTACACCTTC. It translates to CASSLRLDYGYTF. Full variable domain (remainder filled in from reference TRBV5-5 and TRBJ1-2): DAGVTQSPTHLIKTRGQQVTLRCSPISGHKSVSWYQQVLGQGPQFIFQYYEKEERGRGNFPDRFSARQFPNYSSELNVNALLLGDSALYLCASSLRLDYGYTFGSGTRLTVV.